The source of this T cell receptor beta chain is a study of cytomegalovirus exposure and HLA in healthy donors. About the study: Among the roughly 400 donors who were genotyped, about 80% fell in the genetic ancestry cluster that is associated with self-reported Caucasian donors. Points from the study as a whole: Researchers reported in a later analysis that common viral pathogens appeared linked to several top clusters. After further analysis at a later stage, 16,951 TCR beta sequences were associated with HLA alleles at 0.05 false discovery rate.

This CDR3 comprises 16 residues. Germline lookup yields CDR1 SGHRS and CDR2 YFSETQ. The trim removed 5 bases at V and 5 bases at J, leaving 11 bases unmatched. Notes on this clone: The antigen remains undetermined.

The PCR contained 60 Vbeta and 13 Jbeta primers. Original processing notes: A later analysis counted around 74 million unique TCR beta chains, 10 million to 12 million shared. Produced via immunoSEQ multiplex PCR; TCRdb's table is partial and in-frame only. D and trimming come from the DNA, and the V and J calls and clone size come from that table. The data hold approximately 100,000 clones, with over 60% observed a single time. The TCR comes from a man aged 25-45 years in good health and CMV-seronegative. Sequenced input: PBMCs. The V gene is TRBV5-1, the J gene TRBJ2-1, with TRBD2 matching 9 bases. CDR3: CASSLILAGADNEQFF. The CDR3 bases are TGCGCCAGCAGTCTTATATTAGCGGGGGCTGACAATGAGCAGTTCTTC.